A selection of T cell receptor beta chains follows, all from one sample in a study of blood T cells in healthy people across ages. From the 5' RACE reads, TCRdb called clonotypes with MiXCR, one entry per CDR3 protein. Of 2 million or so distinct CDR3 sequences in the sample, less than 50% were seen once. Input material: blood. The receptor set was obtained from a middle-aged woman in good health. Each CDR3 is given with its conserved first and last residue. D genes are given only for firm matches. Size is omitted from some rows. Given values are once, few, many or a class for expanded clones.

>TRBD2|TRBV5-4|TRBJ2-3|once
TGTGCCAGCGCCCGAGCGGGGTTTGATACGCAGTATTTT
CASARAGFDTQYF
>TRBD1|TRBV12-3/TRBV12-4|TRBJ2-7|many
TGTGCCAGCACCCCGGGACAGGGGCGATACGAGCAGTACTTC
CASTPGQGRYEQYF
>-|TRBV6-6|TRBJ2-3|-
TGTGCCAGCAGTTACGTGATAGGTAGCACAGATACGCAGTATTTT
CASSYVIGSTDTQYF
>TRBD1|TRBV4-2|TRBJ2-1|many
TGTGCCAGCAGCCAAGAAGAGGCTAGGACAGGGGTTGTAGCGGCGAATGAGCAGTTCTTC
CASSQEEARTGVVAANEQFF
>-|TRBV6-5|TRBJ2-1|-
TGTGCCAGCAGTTACAGTCAGCCAGCGTTGGATGAGCAGTTCTTC
CASSYSQPALDEQFF
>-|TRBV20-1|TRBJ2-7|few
TGCAGTGCTAGAGATATGGGAATTCACCAAAGCTCCTACGAGCAGTACTTC
CSARDMGIHQSSYEQYF
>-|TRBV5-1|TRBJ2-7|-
TGCGCCAGCAGCTACACCTATGCCGAGCAGTACTTC
CASSYTYAEQYF
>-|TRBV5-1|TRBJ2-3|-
TGCGCCAGCAGCCCGACAGGCCCCCGGGGAGATACGCAGTATTTT
CASSPTGPRGDTQYF
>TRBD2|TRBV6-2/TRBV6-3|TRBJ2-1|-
TGTGCCAGCAGTTCGACGGGACTAGCGGGGCTCAATGAGCAGTTCTTC
CASSSTGLAGLNEQFF
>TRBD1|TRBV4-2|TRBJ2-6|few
TGTGCCAGCACTAAGGGACAGGCCGTCTCTGGGGCCAACGTCCTGACTTTC
CASTKGQAVSGANVLTF
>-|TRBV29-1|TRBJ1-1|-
TGCAGCGTTGAAGATCACGGGGGGCTCACCACTGAAGCTTTCTTT
CSVEDHGGLTTEAFF
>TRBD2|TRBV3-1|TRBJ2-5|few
TGTGCCAGCAGCCCGACTAGCTGGGAGACCCAGTACTTC
CASSPTSWETQYF
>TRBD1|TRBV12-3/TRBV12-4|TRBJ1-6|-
TGTGCCTGCAGTCCGGACAGGGGGGATTCACCCCTCCACTTT
CACSPDRGDSPLHF
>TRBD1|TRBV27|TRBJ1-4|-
TGTGCCGGCAGCCTACGACAGGGTGATGAAAAACTGTTTTTT
CAGSLRQGDEKLFF
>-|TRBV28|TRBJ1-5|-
TGTGCCAGCAGTTTAAATGGGGGTATCGGCAATCAGCCCCAGCATTTT
CASSLNGGIGNQPQHF
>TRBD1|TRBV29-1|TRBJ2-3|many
TGCAGCGTCGGTGCCAAGGGGGCGGCAGATACGCAGTATTTT
CSVGAKGAADTQYF
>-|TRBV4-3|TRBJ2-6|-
TGCGCCAGCAGCCAAGATTGGGGCAGGGCTGGGGCCAACGTCCTGACTTTC
CASSQDWGRAGANVLTF
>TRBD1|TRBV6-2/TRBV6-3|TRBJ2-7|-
TGTGCCAGCAGTTACGCCGGGACAGGGAACGAGCAGTACTTC
CASSYAGTGNEQYF
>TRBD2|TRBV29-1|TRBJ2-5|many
TGCAGCGTTGCGGATCTAGCGGGGGGCCAAAAGTACTTC
CSVADLAGGQKYF
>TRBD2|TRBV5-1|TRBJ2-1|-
TGCGCCAGCAGCGAGACTAGCTCTTCCTACAATGAGCAGTTCTTC
CASSETSSSYNEQFF
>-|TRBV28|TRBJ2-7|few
TGTGCCAGCAGTTTACGGTCCCTGGTCGACGAGCAGTACTTC
CASSLRSLVDEQYF
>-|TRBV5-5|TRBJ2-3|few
TGTGCCAGCAGCTTTACCCAGGGCACAGATACGCAGTATTTT
CASSFTQGTDTQYF
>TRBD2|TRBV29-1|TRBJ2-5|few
TGCAGCGTTGATACACTAGCGGGGGGGCGCGTAGAGACCCAGTACTTC
CSVDTLAGGRVETQYF
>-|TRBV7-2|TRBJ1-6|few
TGTGCCAGCAGTACCCGCCAGGGCGGTAATTCACCCCTCCACTTT
CASSTRQGGNSPLHF
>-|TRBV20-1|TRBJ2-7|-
TGCAGCCTAGCAGATCCCTCCTACGAGCAGTACTTC
CSLADPSYEQYF
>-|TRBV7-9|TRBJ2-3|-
TGTGCCAGCGCCAAGGGAAGAGTGCGGGCCACAGATACGCAGTATTTT
CASAKGRVRATDTQYF
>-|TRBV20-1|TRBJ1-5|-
TGCAGTGCTAGAGATAGGCTCAATCAGCCCCAGCATTTT
CSARDRLNQPQHF
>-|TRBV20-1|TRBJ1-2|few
TGCAGTGCTAGAGTTGTGCTTGGCTATGGCTACACCTTC
CSARVVLGYGYTF
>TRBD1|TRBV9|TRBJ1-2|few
TGTGCCAGCAGCGCGTACAGGGGTAACTATGGCTACACCTTC
CASSAYRGNYGYTF
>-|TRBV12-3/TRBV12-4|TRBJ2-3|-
TGTGCCAGCAGTTTTAGACTCCGGGAACAGTCAGATGCGCAGTATTTT
CASSFRLREQSDAQYF
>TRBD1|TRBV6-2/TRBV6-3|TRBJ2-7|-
TGTGCCAGCAGTTACTCGTCACAGGGGTCCTACGAGCAGTACTTC
CASSYSSQGSYEQYF
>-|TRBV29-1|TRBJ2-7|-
TGCAGCGTTGAAGCAGGGTACTCCTACGAGCAGTACTTC
CSVEAGYSYEQYF
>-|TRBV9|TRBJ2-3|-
TGTGCCAGCACCGCGACACGTAGCACAGATACGCAGTATTTT
CASTATRSTDTQYF
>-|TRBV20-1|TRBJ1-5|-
TGCAGTGCTAGAGCCTACACTGGGGGTAGCAATCAGCCCCAGCATTTT
CSARAYTGGSNQPQHF
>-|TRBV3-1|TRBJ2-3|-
TGTGCCAGCAGCCTAAATCTCGGTAACACAGATACGCAGTATTTT
CASSLNLGNTDTQYF
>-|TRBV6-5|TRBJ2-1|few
TGTGCCAGCAGTTACGGGGGATACTCCTACAATGAGCAGTTCTTC
CASSYGGYSYNEQFF
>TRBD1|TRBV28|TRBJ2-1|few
TGTGCCAGCAGTTTGAACAGGGGGCTAGGGGAGCAGTTCTTC
CASSLNRGLGEQFF
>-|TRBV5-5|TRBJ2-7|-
TGTGCCAGCAGCTTGAGGACGAGTTCCTACGAGCAGTACTTC
CASSLRTSSYEQYF
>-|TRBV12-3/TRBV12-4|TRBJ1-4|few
TGTGCCAGCACGGCAACTAATGAAAAACTGTTTTTT
CASTATNEKLFF
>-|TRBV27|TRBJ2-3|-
TGTGCCAGCAGTTTTGAGGGTCGCACAGATACGCAGTATTTT
CASSFEGRTDTQYF